The 2 T cell receptor beta chains listed next were all sequenced from one sample in a study of T cell repertoires in cytomegalovirus infection. No antigen has been identified for these receptors. TCRdb used MiXCR to reprocess the reads, holding one entry per CDR3 protein. The sample contains 200,000 to 250,000 distinct CDR3 sequences, 30% to 45% of which appear only once. The input for sequencing was CD8+ T cells from cultured PBMCs, taken from culture after CMV antigen stimulation. The source of these receptors is a human donor in good health (CMV status not recorded). Some clones in this sample may be carry-over from other donors' samples.

The J gene is TRBJ2-2, the V gene TRBV7-4; D gene unclear. With 1 base removed from V and 1 base from J, the gap between germline ends came to 13 bases. CDR1 is SGHVT and CDR2 is SQSDAQ in the germline V gene. The CDR3 is 17 amino acids. CDR3 bases: TGTGCCAGCAGCTTAGGGCCGGAGACGGAGAACACCGGGGAGCTGTTTTTT. It is translated as CASSLGPETENTGELFF.

The rearrangement joins TRBV7-4 to TRBJ2-5, with D possibly being TRBD2 (6 bases). V lost 0 bases and J 1 base, leaving 6 bases between the germline ends. The germline CDR1 and CDR2 sequences are SGHVT and SQSDAQ. This CDR3 spans 14 amino acids. The CDR3 protein is CASSLAAGQETQYF. CDR3 nucleotides: TGTGCCAGCAGCTTAGCAGCGGGCCAAGAGACCCAGTACTTC.